A selection of T cell receptor beta chains follows, all from one sample in a study of response to subunit inactivated influenza vaccine. TCRdb re-called the RT-PCR reads through MiXCR, storing one row per CDR3 protein. This table has about 700,000 distinct CDR3 sequences, more than 11% appearing once. The specimen comprised PBMCs from blood, sampled less than 15 days before vaccination. The receptors come from a man aged 45-60 years who received an inactivated influenza vaccine. Each CDR3 is given without its conserved first and last residue. Fields, in order: V gene, J gene, CDR3 protein.

>TRBV7-9|TRBJ2-7
ASSLAPGDEQY
>TRBV20-1|TRBJ2-7
SAHPDRNYEQY
>TRBV4-2|TRBJ2-4
ASSPRGGYKNIQY
>TRBV6-1|TRBJ2-1
AGGAGGAGEQF
>TRBV20-1|TRBJ2-1
SAPQWGYNEQF
>TRBV29-1|TRBJ2-3
SVESTDTQY
>TRBV10-3|TRBJ1-1
AISETGQTEAF
>TRBV25-1|TRBJ2-7
ASSEIQVHEQY
>TRBV7-2|TRBJ1-2
ASSFRAAGTGHGYT
>TRBV12-3/TRBV12-4|TRBJ2-5
ASSERGLQETQY
>TRBV5-1|TRBJ2-1
ASGLEVRTGAYNEQF
>TRBV6-5|TRBJ2-1
ASSYAVTNGEQF
>TRBV10-3|TRBJ1-3
AISGEDRFGGNTIY
>TRBV11-2|TRBJ2-6
ASSFYSGAGANVLT
>TRBV12-3/TRBV12-4|TRBJ1-2
AKRTLWGGLSDYGYT
>TRBV4-3|TRBJ2-3
ASSQVPSGGSSTDTQY
>TRBV6-2/TRBV6-3|TRBJ1-4
ASSYYGRINEKLF
>TRBV20-1|TRBJ2-1
SARVSGGSYNEQF
>TRBV7-9|TRBJ1-1
ASTGTGFTEAF
>TRBV12-3/TRBV12-4|TRBJ2-1
ASSFLGLGDEQF
>TRBV7-9|TRBJ1-1
ASSLALGSNTEAF
>TRBV2|TRBJ2-7
ASSTFIRGGVYEQY
>TRBV5-1|TRBJ1-2
ASSFREPYGYT
>TRBV6-2/TRBV6-3|TRBJ2-5
ASSPSGTSGITQY
>TRBV12-3/TRBV12-4|TRBJ2-1
ASSFGTSNYNEQF
>TRBV12-3/TRBV12-4|TRBJ2-3
ASSLSGGLDTQY